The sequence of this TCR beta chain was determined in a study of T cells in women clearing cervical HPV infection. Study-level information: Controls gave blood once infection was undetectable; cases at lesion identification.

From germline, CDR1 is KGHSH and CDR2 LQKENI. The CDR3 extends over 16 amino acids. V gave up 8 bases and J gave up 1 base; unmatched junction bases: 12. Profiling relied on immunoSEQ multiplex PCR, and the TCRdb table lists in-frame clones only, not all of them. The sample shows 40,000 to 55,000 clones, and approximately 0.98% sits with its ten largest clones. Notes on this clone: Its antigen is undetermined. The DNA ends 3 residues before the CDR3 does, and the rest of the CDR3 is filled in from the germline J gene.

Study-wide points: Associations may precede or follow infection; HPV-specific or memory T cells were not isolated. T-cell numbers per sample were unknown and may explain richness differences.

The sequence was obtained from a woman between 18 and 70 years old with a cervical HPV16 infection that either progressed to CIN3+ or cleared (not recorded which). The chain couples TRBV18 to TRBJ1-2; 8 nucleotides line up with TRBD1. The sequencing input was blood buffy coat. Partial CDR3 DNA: TGTGCCAGCCGGGGCCAGGACAGGGAAGATAACTATGGC. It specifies CASRGQDREDNYG. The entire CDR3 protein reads CASRGQDREDNYGYTF.